Listed below are T cell receptor beta chains from one sample, sequenced in a study of T cell responses to AZD1222 COVID-19 vaccine. Sequenced by immunoSEQ multiplex PCR; TCRdb stores in-frame clones only, minus some. The data contain under 200,000 clones, approximately 94% of them singletons. The sample here was peripheral blood, taken on day 0 of AZD1222 vaccination. The receptors come from an adult in good health. CDR3s include the opening cysteine and the closing phenylalanine or tryptophan. D genes are given only for firm matches. Some rows have no size entry. The others give once, few or many, or a class for an expanded clone.

TRBJ1-4	TRBV5-1	NA	few	CASSFGAANEKLFF	TGCGCCAGCAGCTTTGGGGCGGCAAATGAAAAACTGTTTTTT
TRBJ2-3	TRBV11-2	NA	NA	CASSSADTQYF	TGTGCCAGCAGCTCAGCAGATACGCAGTATTTT
TRBJ1-5	TRBV5-1	NA	once	CASSWGVDNQPQHF	TGCGCCAGCAGCTGGGGAGTAGACAATCAGCCCCAGCATTTT
TRBJ2-3	TRBV30	NA	once	CAWSVKGIPTWYF	TGTGCCTGGAGTGTAAAGGGGATACCGACCTGGTATTTT
TRBJ1-4	TRBV27	NA	NA	CASSPGGVREKLFF	TGTGCCAGCAGCCCCGGGGGGGTCAGAGAAAAACTGTTTTTT
TRBJ1-5	TRBV10-3	NA	NA	CAIQQSSNQPQHF	TGTGCCATCCAACAAAGCAGCAATCAGCCCCAGCATTTT
TRBJ1-5	TRBV5-6	TRBD1	NA	CASSLVVAGQGAQPQHF	TGTGCCAGCAGCTTGGTAGTCGCTGGACAGGGGGCTCAGCCCCAGCATTTT
TRBJ2-7	TRBV7-9	TRBD2	once	CASTIAGASYEQYF	TGTGCCAGCACCATAGCGGGTGCCTCCTACGAGCAGTACTTC
TRBJ1-1	TRBV27	NA	NA	CASGGGTTRGPEAFF	TGTGCCAGCGGAGGGGGGACGACCAGAGGGCCTGAAGCTTTCTTT
TRBJ2-1	TRBV29-1	TRBD1	NA	CSDRQGAVGEQFF	TGCAGCGACCGACAGGGGGCAGTGGGTGAGCAGTTCTTC
TRBJ2-1	TRBV5-1	TRBD2	NA	CASSLWASGSSEQFF	TGCGCCAGCAGCTTGTGGGCTAGCGGGAGCAGTGAGCAGTTCTTC
TRBJ2-1	TRBV19	NA	NA	CASSIDQPGGAYNEQFF	TGTGCCAGTAGTATAGACCAACCAGGGGGGGCCTACAATGAGCAGTTCTTC
TRBJ1-2	TRBV24-1	NA	NA	CATWDHGYTF	TGTGCCACCTGGGACCATGGCTACACCTTC
TRBJ2-1	TRBV24-1	NA	NA	CATSDRVKGLGYNEQFF	TGTGCCACCAGTGATAGAGTAAAAGGCCTAGGTTACAATGAGCAGTTCTTC
TRBJ2-3	TRBV7-9	TRBD1	NA	CASSQTGVTDTQYF	TGTGCCAGCAGCCAGACAGGGGTCACAGATACGCAGTATTTT
TRBJ2-2	TRBV19	NA	NA	CASRLTSPGELFF	TGTGCCAGTAGATTGACTAGTCCCGGGGAGCTGTTTTTT
TRBJ2-1	TRBV5-6	NA	NA	CASSRQGGSSYNEQFF	TGTGCCAGCAGCCGCCAGGGGGGGAGCTCCTACAATGAGCAGTTCTTC
TRBJ1-2	TRBV28	NA	NA	CASGRTFF	TGTGCCAGCGGACGAACCTTCTTC
TRBJ1-2	TRBV19	NA	NA	CASSIALGWGNYGYTF	TGTGCCAGTAGTATAGCCCTCGGTTGGGGGAACTATGGCTACACCTTC
TRBJ2-1	TRBV5-4	NA	NA	CASSFRLSSSYNEQFF	TGTGCCAGCAGCTTCCGGCTTTCGAGCTCCTACAATGAGCAGTTCTTC
TRBJ1-3	TRBV19	NA	NA	CASSMTGEGTYF	TGTGCCAGTAGTATGACGGGAGAAGGCACATATTTT
TRBJ1-4	TRBV3-1/TRBV3-2	NA	once	CASSLKGTNEKLFF	TGTGCCAGCAGCCTAAAGGGGACTAATGAAAAACTGTTTTTT
TRBJ1-4	TRBV14	NA	once	CASSQDLGGFGEKLFF	TGTGCCAGCAGCCAAGATCTAGGAGGCTTTGGCGAAAAACTGTTTTTT
TRBJ2-2	TRBV7-9	NA	NA	CASSIYTSGELFF	TGTGCCAGCAGCATTTACACCTCCGGGGAGCTGTTTTTT
TRBJ1-6	TRBV27	NA	NA	CASRPGHSYNSPLHF	TGTGCCAGCAGGCCAGGACACTCCTATAATTCACCCCTCCACTTT
TRBJ1-1	TRBV11-2	NA	NA	CAWGGNTEAFF	TGTGCCTGGGGGGGGAACACTGAAGCTTTCTTT
TRBJ2-3	TRBV15	NA	NA	CATRGLSDTQYF	TGTGCCACCAGGGGGCTCTCAGATACGCAGTATTTT
TRBJ1-1	TRBV28	NA	NA	CASSLRVGGLRTEAFF	TGTGCCAGCAGTTTAAGGGTTGGGGGTTTGAGGACTGAAGCTTTCTTT
TRBJ1-3	TRBV6-6	NA	NA	CASSYGSSSGNTIYF	TGTGCCAGCAGTTACGGCAGCTCCTCTGGAAACACCATATATTTT
TRBJ2-1	TRBV5-1	NA	NA	CASRPPGPGIGEQFF	TGCGCCAGCAGGCCACCAGGTCCAGGAATCGGTGAGCAGTTCTTC
TRBJ1-1	TRBV12-3/TRBV12-4	NA	NA	CASSFAGGTEAFF	TGTGCCAGCAGTTTCGCTGGGGGAACTGAAGCTTTCTTT
TRBJ1-6	TRBV30	TRBD1	NA	CAWGMTGEGRSPLHF	TGTGCCTGGGGTATGACAGGGGAGGGAAGATCACCCCTCCACTTT
TRBJ1-1	TRBV11-2	NA	NA	CASSFNFNTEAFF	TGTGCCAGCAGCTTTAATTTCAACACTGAAGCTTTCTTT
TRBJ1-5	TRBV4-1	NA	NA	CASSQDTRQPQHF	TGCGCCAGCAGCCAAGATACCCGACAGCCCCAGCATTTT
TRBJ2-5	TRBV15	NA	NA	CATSGKEWTQYF	TGTGCCACCAGCGGCAAAGAGTGGACCCAGTACTTC
TRBJ1-5	TRBV11-2	NA	NA	CASSLGGVYQPQHF	TGTGCCAGCAGCTTAGGTGGGGTCTACCAGCCCCAGCATTTT
TRBJ1-1	TRBV6-5	NA	few	CASSYGYMGNTEAFF	TGTGCCAGCAGTTACGGGTACATGGGGAACACTGAAGCTTTCTTT
TRBJ1-6	TRBV27	TRBD1	NA	CASSPPDRLNSPLHF	TGTGCCAGCAGCCCGCCGGACAGGCTAAATTCACCCCTCCACTTT
TRBJ2-5	TRBV5-1	TRBD2	NA	CASSLAPTSGSRETQYF	TGCGCCAGCAGCTTGGCCCCGACTAGCGGGAGCCGGGAGACCCAGTACTTC
TRBJ2-7	TRBV9	NA	few	CASSVSGGAPYEQYF	TGTGCCAGCAGCGTCAGCGGAGGGGCCCCCTACGAGCAGTACTTC
TRBJ2-1	TRBV2	TRBD2	NA	CASTPGLVLDEQFF	TGTGCCAGCACCCCGGGACTAGTGTTAGATGAGCAGTTCTTC
TRBJ2-7	TRBV6-5	NA	NA	CASSYRVSYEQYF	TGTGCCAGCAGTTACAGGGTTTCCTACGAGCAGTACTTC
TRBJ2-1	TRBV28	NA	NA	CASSLLQGQYEQFF	TGTGCCAGCAGTTTATTACAGGGTCAATATGAGCAGTTCTTC
TRBJ2-5	TRBV21-1	NA	NA	CASSLSGRGQETQYF	TGTGCCAGCAGCCTCAGCGGGAGGGGCCAAGAGACCCAGTACTTC
TRBJ1-5	TRBV28	NA	NA	CASQIAREVAQPQHF	TGTGCCAGCCAAATTGCCCGGGAAGTTGCTCAGCCCCAGCATTTT
TRBJ1-1	TRBV2	TRBD1	NA	CASSFQTGANTEAFF	TGTGCCAGCAGTTTCCAGACAGGGGCCAACACTGAAGCTTTCTTT
TRBJ1-4	TRBV5-1	NA	NA	CASSLGGGNEKLFF	TGCGCCAGCAGCTTGGGAGGGGGTAATGAAAAACTGTTTTTT
TRBJ2-7	TRBV27	TRBD1	NA	CASSLSDRGYEQYF	TGTGCCAGCAGTTTGTCTGACAGGGGCTACGAGCAGTACTTC
TRBJ1-2	TRBV6-5	TRBD1	NA	CASSDSGTVPYGYTF	TGTGCCAGCAGTGACTCCGGGACAGTCCCGTATGGCTACACCTTC
TRBJ2-7	TRBV7-9	NA	NA	CASSPAGGYYEQYF	TGTGCCAGCAGCCCCGCCGGAGGGTACTACGAGCAGTACTTC
TRBJ2-1	TRBV7-9	NA	NA	CAGGVSSYNEQFF	TGTGCCGGGGGCGTCTCCTCCTACAATGAGCAGTTCTTC
TRBJ2-3	TRBV6-2/TRBV6-3	NA	few	CASSYWSSGLYTDTQYF	TGTGCCAGCAGTTATTGGTCGTCGGGACTTTACACAGATACGCAGTATTTT
TRBJ1-1	TRBV5-5	NA	NA	CASSPGLGTEAFF	TGTGCCAGCAGCCCAGGACTGGGCACTGAAGCTTTCTTT
TRBJ1-2	TRBV11-2	NA	NA	CASSFGRWGGYTF	TGTGCCAGCAGCTTCGGACGGTGGGGTGGCTACACCTTC
TRBJ1-2	TRBV3-1/TRBV3-2	TRBD1	NA	CATAQGAGGYTF	TGTGCCACCGCCCAGGGGGCCGGGGGCTACACCTTC
TRBJ1-5	TRBV6-6	NA	NA	CASRVDSSNQPQHF	TGTGCCAGCAGGGTCGACAGTAGCAATCAGCCCCAGCATTTT
TRBJ1-2	TRBV11-2	NA	once	CASSLDLVYGYTF	TGTGCCAGCAGCTTAGATCTGGTTTATGGCTACACCTTC
TRBJ2-5	TRBV7-9	NA	NA	CASSLVSRETQYF	TGTGCCAGCAGCTTAGTGAGCAGAGAGACCCAGTACTTC
TRBJ2-2	TRBV5-1	NA	NA	CASSLAWEREETGELFF	TGCGCCAGCAGCTTGGCCTGGGAGAGGGAGGAAACCGGGGAGCTGTTTTTT
TRBJ1-2	TRBV29-1	NA	NA	CSVDGVQGGYGYTF	TGCAGCGTTGATGGGGTCCAGGGCGGCTATGGCTACACCTTC